Judged by abundance, the clone carrying this TCR beta chain is large. Cells sorted as Tregs were CD4+, CD25+ and CD127-/low. Adaptor-ligated barcode primers were used to amplify TRBV12-4/TRBJ1-2 clonotypes. TCRdb reprocessed the multiplex PCR reads with MiXCR, giving one entry per CDR3 protein. The table shows 1,000 to 1,300 distinct CDR3 sequences, with approximately 0.7% occurring only once. V dropped 3 bases and J dropped 8 bases, with 13 bases sitting between them. The CDR3 has 13 amino acids. The sequencing input was Tregs sorted from blood. The clonotype comes from a female donor with breast cancer. The chain carries TRBV12-3 or TRBV12-4 and TRBJ1-2; D is unclear. The DNA of the CDR3 is TGTGCCAGCAGTTTGGCAGGCGCCCTGGGCTACACCTTC. Encoded protein: CASSLAGALGYTF.